These 29 T cell receptor beta chains were all obtained from the same sample, sequenced in a study of blood T cell repertoires in COVID-19. TCRdb's copy holds only in-frame clones and misses some; the assay was immunoSEQ multiplex PCR. Found here are about 290,000 clones, 85% of them singletons; the top ten hold around 3.7%. Sequencing was done on a sample of peripheral blood. Receptors originate from a woman between 50 and 59 years old with active or convalescent COVID-19.

V usage is TRBV6-5 and J usage is TRBJ2-1; D not certain. Deletions cut 6 bases from V and 4 bases from J, with 10 bases between. In germline, CDR1 is MNHEY, CDR2 SVGAGI. CDR3 size: 13 residues. CDR3 sequence: CASSRYAYNEQFF. Written as DNA, the CDR3 is TGTGCCAGCAGCCGCTACGCATACAATGAGCAGTTCTTC.

The V call is TRBV30, the J call TRBJ1-3; D not resolved. Germline-derived CDR1 and CDR2 are GTSNPN and SVGIG (reference sequence). The ends were cut back, 2 bases at V and 4 bases at J, with 15 bases in the middle. This CDR3 contains 15 residues. The CDR3 is CAWSLGRLTGNTIYF. DNA of the CDR3: TGTGCCTGGAGTCTAGGCCGTCTCACGGGAAACACCATATATTTT.

The chain carries TRBV12-5 and TRBJ2-3; D perhaps matches TRBD1 (5 bases). V was trimmed by 0 bases and J by 2 bases, leaving 24 bases between them. Germline V lookup: CDR1 LGHNT, CDR2 FRNRAP. CDR3 size: 20 residues. DNA for the CDR3: TGTGCTAGTGGTTTGGTATCCCCAAGGGTCCTGAAGGGGCACACAGATACGCAGTATTTT. Its protein is CASGLVSPRVLKGHTDTQYF.

The chain combines TRBV5-6 with TRBJ1-3; unclear D gene. The CDR3 covers 15 residues. With 0 bases removed from V and 3 bases from J, the gap between germline ends came to 10 bases. Germline V gives CDR1 SGHDT, CDR2 YYEEEE. The CDR3 nucleotides are TGTGCCAGCAGCTTGGGAGGGCTTAGTGGAAACACCATATATTTT. Its protein product is CASSLGGLSGNTIYF.

The rearrangement uses TRBV5-1 and TRBJ2-7; D gene uncertain. Trimming removed 4 bases from V and 2 bases from J, with 16 bases in between. Germline V lookup: CDR1 SGHRS, CDR2 YFSETQ. The CDR3 has 15 amino acids. CDR3 in amino acids: CASSLLSALTYEQYF. The DNA of the CDR3 is TGCGCCAGCAGCCTACTCTCCGCGCTTACCTACGAGCAGTACTTC.

The chain has TRBV28 and TRBJ2-1; 9 bases are shared with TRBD2. The V gene end was trimmed by 7 bases and the J gene end by 6 bases; junction bases not matched to a gene: 10. The CDR3 contains 15 residues. In germline, CDR1 is MDHEN, CDR2 SYDVKM. CDR3 bases: TGTGCCAGCATCCTTAGCGGGAGTCCAAGCAATGAGCAGTTCTTC. It encodes CASILSGSPSNEQFF.

The V gene is TRBV6-1, the J gene TRBJ1-5, with D perhaps TRBD1 (6 bases). Germline-derived CDR1 and CDR2 are MNHNS and SASEGT. The V and J ends lost 2 bases and 0 bases respectively, with 20 bases between them. The CDR3 extends over 19 amino acids. This CDR3 is CASSERRGSQLYSNQPQHF. The CDR3 DNA reads as TGTGCCAGCAGTGAACGCAGGGGTTCGCAACTTTATAGCAATCAGCCCCAGCATTTT.

The rearrangement links TRBV4-2 to TRBJ1-2, with 7 bases identical to TRBD1. Germline lookup yields CDR1 LGHNA and CDR2 YNFKEQ. The CDR3 loop spans 17 amino acids. V dropped 0 bases and J dropped 0; count of bases not matched to a gene: 7. The DNA for the CDR3 is TGTGCCAGCAGCCAAGATCTGAGGGGGCGAGCTAACTATGGCTACACCTTC. This translates into CASSQDLRGRANYGYTF.

V is TRBV6-5 and J is TRBJ2-7, with 9 bases fitting TRBD2. From germline, CDR1 is MNHEY and CDR2 SVGAGI. The CDR3 runs to 14 residues. Losses at the gene ends were 5 bases for V and 2 bases for J; bases not matched to a gene: 4. The chain's CDR3 is CASSPLAGPYEQYF. The CDR3, as DNA: TGTGCCAGCAGTCCCCTAGCGGGACCCTACGAGCAGTACTTC.

The genes are TRBV6-2 or TRBV6-3 and TRBJ2-2; 9 bases are shared with TRBD2. V trimming: 5 bases; J trimming: 5 bases; junction bases outside the gene matches: 9. The CDR3 sequence is 16 residues long. Germline lookup yields CDR1 MNHEY and CDR2 SVGEGT. The CDR3: CASSGLEREETGELFF. CDR3 DNA sequence: TGTGCCAGCAGTGGACTCGAGCGGGAGGAGACCGGGGAGCTGTTTTTT.

The chain has TRBV18 and TRBJ2-2, with 10 bases lining up with TRBD1. CDR1 KGHSH and CDR2 LQKENI come from the germline V gene. J lost 4 bases, V lost 3 bases, and 5 bases had no gene match. The length of the CDR3 is 16 residues. CDR3 region: CASSPGQGLSTGELFF. In DNA form, the CDR3 reads TGTGCCAGCTCACCGGGACAGGGGCTAAGCACCGGGGAGCTGTTTTTT.

This clone was counted a single time. The chain is built from TRBV5-1 and TRBJ2-7; the D gene is possibly TRBD1 (6 bases). V shed 5 bases and J shed 3 bases, with 12 bases lying between them. Germline V CDR1 and CDR2: SGHRS, YFSETQ. This CDR3 is 13 amino acids long. This CDR3 is CASSSTGLYEQYF. The CDR3 coding sequence is TGCGCCAGCAGTTCTACAGGGCTCTACGAGCAGTACTTC.

V is TRBV7-9 and J is TRBJ1-2; possible D gene TRBD1, 6 bases. The V gene's germline CDR1 is SEHNR and CDR2 FQNEAQ (reference sequence). This CDR3 is built from 14 residues. Trimming left V 1 base short and J 4 bases short, with 10 bases between. The CDR3 nucleotides are TGTGCCAGCAGCTTAGGGACAGTCTTCTATGGCTACACCTTC. Translation gives CASSLGTVFYGYTF.

To note about this clone: Other DNA sequences from this sample encode an identical CDR3 as well. The chain recombines TRBV2 with TRBJ2-1; 11 bases are a match to TRBD2. The germline CDR1 and CDR2 sequences are SNHLY and FYNNEI. The CDR3 length is 15 residues. V lost 6 bases to trimming and J lost 4 bases; unmatched junction nucleotides: 5. In nucleotides, the CDR3 is TGTGCCAGCAGCCCGACTAGCGGGATTTACAATGAGCAGTTCTTC. It translates to CASSPTSGIYNEQFF.

The genes are TRBV18 and TRBJ1-1; D possibly corresponds to TRBD1 (5 bases). V was shortened by 3 bases and J by 1 base, with 15 bases between the two germline ends. The CDR3 totals 16 residues. Germline assignment: CDR1 KGHSH and CDR2 LQKENI. The CDR3 nucleotides read TGTGCCAGCTCACCTCGATTCAGGGCGTCGAACACTGAAGCTTTCTTT. Amino acid sequence: CASSPRFRASNTEAFF.

This chain links TRBV21-1 with TRBJ2-7; the listed D gene, TRBD2, was not tested against the DNA. TRBV21-1 is described as a pseudogene. The CDR3 contains 17 residues. In nucleotides, the CDR3 is TGTGCCAGCGGGCCTGCCCGACTAGTTTTATGGACCTGCGAGCAGTACTTC. Encoded protein: CASGPARLVLWTCEQYF.

The chain joins TRBV19 to TRBJ2-7, with TRBD2 matching over 11 bases. CDR3 length: 13 amino acids. Germline V gene lookup returns CDR1 LNHDA and CDR2 SQIVND (reference sequence). V lost 10 bases, J lost 7 bases, and 9 bases stayed unmatched. In DNA form, the CDR3 reads TGTGCCACTAGACTAGCGGGAAACGGGGAGCAGTACTTC. Translating gives CATRLAGNGEQYF.

The rearrangement joins TRBV7-3 to TRBJ1-6; TRBD1 might be the D (5 bases). Germline V gene data show CDR1 as SGHTA and CDR2 as FQGTGA. The CDR3 is 14 amino acids. The germline V and J ends were trimmed by 4 bases and 4 bases, with 8 bases remaining between them. CDR3 coding DNA: TGTGCCAGCAGCTCGCAGGGATATAATTCACCCCTCCACTTT. It is translated as CASSSQGYNSPLHF.

The V call is TRBV11-2, the J call TRBJ2-1; TRBD2 matches 8 bases. V lost 5 bases and J lost 7; bases outside the gene matches: 10. CDR3 size: 15 residues. Germline lookup yields CDR1 SGHAT and CDR2 FQNNGV. This CDR3 is CASSPPFRGGNEQFF. The CDR3 DNA reads as TGTGCCAGCAGCCCGCCGTTCCGGGGGGGAAATGAGCAGTTCTTC. Together with reference TRBV11-2 and TRBJ2-1, the CDR3 gives the full variable domain: EAGVAQSPRYKIIEKRQSVAFWCNPISGHATLYWYQQILGQGPKLLIQFQNNGVVDDSQLPKDRFSAERLKGVDSTLKIQPAKLEDSAVYLCASSPPFRGGNEQFFGPGTRLTVL.

This clone came up a few times. The rearrangement links TRBV5-6 to TRBJ2-7; 10 bases fit TRBD2. The V gene's germline CDR1 is SGHDT and CDR2 YYEEEE. CDR3 size: 17 residues. V was pared by 6 bases and J by 0 bases, with 12 bases of the junction left unmatched. The CDR3 nucleotides are TGTGCCAGCAAAGCGGGAGGGCCTTTATTAAGCTCCTACGAGCAGTACTTC. It codes for CASKAGGPLLSSYEQYF.

The chain employs TRBV7-6 and TRBJ1-4; D remains ambiguous. The germline V gene encodes CDR1 SGHVS and CDR2 FNYEAQ. Trimming shortened V by 0 bases and J by 11 bases, and 10 bases separated the two germline ends. CDR3 size: 13 residues. The DNA for the CDR3 is TGTGCCAGCAGCTTAGCGACGGGGAGGAAACTGTTTTTT. It yields the protein CASSLATGRKLFF.

This clone has only a few counts. The V call is TRBV7-9, the J call TRBJ1-5, with TRBD1 matching over 10 bases. This CDR3 has 17 amino acids. Germline V gene lookup returns CDR1 SEHNR and CDR2 FQNEAQ (reference sequence). J lost 1 base, V lost 0 bases, and 3 bases had no gene match. As DNA, the CDR3 is TGTGCCAGCAGCTTAGCGGGGACAGGGGCAAGCAATCAGCCCCAGCATTTT. The encoded protein is CASSLAGTGASNQPQHF.

V is TRBV15 and J is TRBJ2-1; 8 bases fit TRBD1. Germline loops: CDR1 LNHNV, CDR2 YYDKDF (reference sequence). Trimming cost V 4 bases and J 6 bases; bases outside gene matches: 14. This CDR3 has 17 amino acids. The CDR3 DNA sequence: TGTGCCACCAGCACCCTGGACAGGGCACGGGGTTTCAATGAGCAGTTCTTC. Encoded protein: CATSTLDRARGFNEQFF.

The chain carries TRBV6-7 and TRBJ2-7; 13 bases align to TRBD2. TRBV6-7 is labeled an ORF, and its function is uncertain. J was trimmed by 5 bases and V by 2 bases; bases with no gene match: 6. CDR3 size: 16 residues. The CDR3 reads CASSYLLAGGPHEQYF. Here the CDR3 DNA reads TGTGCCAGCAGTTACCTACTAGCGGGAGGGCCCCACGAGCAGTACTTC.

The count of this clone is one. The chain carries TRBV24-1 and TRBJ1-5, with a possible D match to TRBD1 (5 bases). This CDR3 region has 12 residues. Germline-derived CDR1 and CDR2 are KGHDR and SFDVKD. V was cut by 9 bases and J by 7 bases, with 12 bases left in between. The CDR3 sequence is CATSLRGQPQHF. Here the CDR3 DNA reads TGTGCCACCTCACTACGGGGGCAGCCCCAGCATTTT.

The V call is TRBV6-5, the J call TRBJ2-5; 7 bases match TRBD1. This CDR3 is 16 amino acids long. Germline V gives CDR1 MNHEY, CDR2 SVGAGI. V lost 4 bases and J lost 5; bases outside the gene matches: 13. The CDR3 loop reads CASSSPGTAPLETQYF. As DNA, the CDR3 is TGTGCCAGCAGTTCGCCCGGGACAGCCCCGTTGGAGACCCAGTACTTC.

The J gene is TRBJ2-3, the V gene TRBV28; D call uncertain. This CDR3 comprises 10 residues. Trimming left V 10 bases short and J 5 bases short, with 7 bases between. Germline V gene data show CDR1 as MDHEN and CDR2 as SYDVKM. CDR3 sequence reads: CATGRDTQYF. The CDR3 DNA reads TGTGCCACTGGGCGAGATACGCAGTATTTT.

V is TRBV6-5 and J is TRBJ1-3, with D unresolved. Germline loops: CDR1 MNHEY, CDR2 SVGAGI. This CDR3 is built from 16 residues. V lost 0 bases and J lost 0, with 9 bases in between. DNA of the CDR3: TGTGCCAGCAGTTACTCGAGAGGGAGCTCTGGAAACACCATATATTTT. It yields the protein CASSYSRGSSGNTIYF.

The chain carries TRBV6-5 and TRBJ2-3; D possibly corresponds to TRBD2 (5 bases). V was clipped by 6 bases and J by 2 bases, with 15 bases between them. This CDR3 region has 15 residues. Germline V gene data show CDR1 as MNHEY and CDR2 as SVGAGI. The CDR3 nucleotides read TGTGCCAGCAGAGACGCCGGGATCCCCACAGATACGCAGTATTTT. It codes for CASRDAGIPTDTQYF.